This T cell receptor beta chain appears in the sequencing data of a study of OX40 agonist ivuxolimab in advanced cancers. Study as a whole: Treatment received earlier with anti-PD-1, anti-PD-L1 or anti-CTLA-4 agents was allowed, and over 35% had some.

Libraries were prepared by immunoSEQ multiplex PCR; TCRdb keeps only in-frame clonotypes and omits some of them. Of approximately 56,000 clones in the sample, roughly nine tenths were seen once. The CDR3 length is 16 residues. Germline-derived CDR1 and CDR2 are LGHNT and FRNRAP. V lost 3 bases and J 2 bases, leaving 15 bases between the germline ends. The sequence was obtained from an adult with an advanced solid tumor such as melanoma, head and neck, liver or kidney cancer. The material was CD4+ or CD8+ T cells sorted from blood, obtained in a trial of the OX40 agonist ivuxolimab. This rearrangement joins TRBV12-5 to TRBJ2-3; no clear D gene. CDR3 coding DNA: TGTGCTAGTGGTTTTCACCTTGTTCCACTCACAGATACGCAGTATTTT. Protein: CASGFHLVPLTDTQYF.